This T cell receptor beta chain was observed in a study of blood T cell repertoires in COVID-19 (dated by TCRdb to the early 2020s). In the study overall: Samples from collaborators originated in the United States, Italy and Spain and spanned both the acute and convalescent phases of COVID-19. The sample metadata nearly always contained a de-identified subject ID, COVID-19 status, age in years and sex. The prospective study material was composed of cDNA or gDNA derived from T cells, B-cell-depleted T cells, or PBMCs. The dataset comprised deeply sampled blood TCRbeta repertoires from subjects exposed to, actively infected with, or recovered from COVID-19. Where available, HLA class I and class II types were obtained from metadata supplied by the sample provider rather than from assay-based typing. The repertoires were made available in a free public database intended to serve as a resource for research on the immune response to SARS-CoV-2. The samples were drawn from two sources: the first 160 participants of the ongoing ImmuneRACE study, and 1,000 to 1,500 subjects contributed by 6 global collaborators. The paper's findings and limits, for the study overall: Clinical and demographic metadata were provided uncurated, with the amount varying by source and participant.

Note on this clone: The specificity of this receptor is unknown. No per-base quality is available; no much larger clone lies one base away.

TCRbeta CDR3 regions were amplified from genomic DNA by means of the immunoSEQ Assay, a bias-controlled multiplex PCR. Per the original workflow: Within the assay, amplification of reference gene primers was used to estimate how many nucleated cells each sample contained. Sequence reads were collapsed and filtered to measure the absolute abundance of every unique TCRbeta CDR3 rearrangement. Productive Simpson clonality was computed per sample as the square root of Simpson's diversity index over productive rearrangements. Imported from immuneACCESS, the table was reduced by TCRdb to in-frame sequences with V and J called. These copies leave out some clones; in studies compared against another copy, an unresolved V gene accounts for under half, and the cause of the remainder is not known. V and J calls plus clone size are reproduced from that table; the DNA served to infer D and trimming. Counted in this sample were 160,000 or so clones; more than 75% of them appeared once. The ten largest make up 6.5% to 8.5% of the sample.

Participants in the prospective study were aged about 18 to 95 years, lived in some 24 United States geographic areas, and enrolled through a virtual design. In the prospective study, cohorts were assigned on the basis of participant-reported clinical history obtained from a screening survey and a study questionnaire. For ImmuneRACE Cohort 3, a participant was defined as recovered based on two consecutive negative NP/OP PCR tests, clearance by a healthcare professional, or resolution of symptoms. In the prospective study, mobile phlebotomists collected whole blood, serum and a nasopharyngeal or oropharyngeal swab from each participant. Additional blood draws and questionnaires over an approximately 2-month period could optionally be provided by prospective study participants. Before DNA extraction, prospective study blood samples were shipped either frozen or at room temperature. V drops 3 bases and J drops 5 bases, leaving 4 bases in between. The CDR3 runs 12 residues from the cysteine to the phenylalanine. CDR3 DNA only is kept here, 36 bases in frame from base 1.

The source is a woman aged 45-65 years who had recovered from COVID-19. The sequenced material came from PBMCs or T cells enriched from blood (not recorded which). The chain is encoded by TRBV12-3 or TRBV12-4 joined to TRBJ2-2; the D gene identity is not certain. The CDR3 region has the sequence CASSFPTGELFF. The bases are TGTGCCAGCAGTTTCCCTACCGGGGAGCTGTTTTTT.